This T cell receptor (beta chain) derives from a study of blood T cell repertoires in COVID-19. Study-wide context: T cells, B-cell-depleted T cells, or PBMCs provided the cDNA or gDNA that served as material.

CDR1 and CDR2 (germline): LGHDT, YNNKEL (reference sequence). CDR3 size: 15 residues. V was trimmed by 4 bases and J by 5 bases, leaving 17 bases between them. Clones were read by immunoSEQ multiplex PCR, and TCRdb kept only the in-frame ones, dropping some. This table holds 75,000 to 100,000 clones, 60% to 85% found once. The V call is TRBV3-1 (or the pseudogene TRBV3-2), the J call TRBJ2-5; tentatively, D is TRBD2 (6 bases). This sequence originates from a woman older than 75 with acute or convalescent COVID-19. Specimen: peripheral blood. CDR3 in amino acids: CASSPPVRGWETQYF. The CDR3 DNA reads TGTGCCAGCAGCCCCCCGGTCCGGGGGTGGGAGACCCAGTACTTC.